The 26 T cell receptor beta chains below were found in one sample sequenced in a study of T cell responses to AZD1222 COVID-19 vaccine. Here immunoSEQ multiplex PCR was the method, and the copy in TCRdb shows in-frame clones only, minus some. Among around 120,000 clones listed, 70% to 85% were seen once. The sample consisted of peripheral blood, taken 28 days after the second AZD1222 dose. These receptors all stem from an adult who received the AZD1222 COVID-19 vaccine.

V gene TRBV9 combines with J gene TRBJ1-6; D ambiguous. Germline CDR1 reads SGDLS; CDR2 reads YYNGEE. The CDR3 runs to 15 residues. V lost 2 bases to trimming and J lost 0 bases, with 6 bases between them. CDR3 loop: CASSVASSYNSPLHF. CDR3 nucleotides: TGTGCCAGCAGCGTGGCGAGCTCCTATAATTCACCCCTCCACTTT.

The rearrangement uses TRBV6-5 and TRBJ2-3, with 9 bases lining up with TRBD2. Per the germline V gene, CDR1 is MNHEY and CDR2 is SVGAGI. This CDR3 has 15 residues. After removal of 4 bases from V and 0 bases from J, the junction contained 2 bases not matched to a gene. The CDR3 nucleotides are TGTGCCAGCAGTTTTCTAGCGGGGAGCACAGATACGCAGTATTTT. Protein sequence: CASSFLAGSTDTQYF.

The chain combines TRBV2 with TRBJ2-2; D gene uncertain. CDR1 and CDR2 from the germline V gene are SNHLY and FYNNEI. This CDR3 has 14 amino acids. V was clipped by 4 bases and J by 3 bases, with 9 bases between them. The CDR3 sequence: CASSVLEYTGELFF. The CDR3 nucleotides are TGTGCCAGCAGTGTTCTAGAATACACCGGGGAGCTGTTTTTT.

This chain links TRBV9 with TRBJ2-3, with 8 nucleotides matching TRBD2. This CDR3 is built from 19 residues. Losses at the gene ends were 0 bases for V and 2 bases for J; bases not matched to a gene: 14. Per the germline V gene, CDR1 is SGDLS and CDR2 is YYNGEE. The CDR3 here is CASSVAISADGGATDTQYF. As DNA, the CDR3 is TGTGCCAGCAGCGTAGCTATCTCCGCGGACGGGGGGGCCACAGATACGCAGTATTTT.

This clone was observed a few times. The chain couples TRBV4-1 to TRBJ1-4; D unclear. V shed 4 bases and J shed 3 bases, with 12 bases lying between them. The V gene's germline CDR1 is MGHRA and CDR2 YSYEKL. This CDR3 region has 15 residues. CDR3: CASSPLGMANEKLFF. The CDR3 DNA reads as TGCGCCAGCAGCCCTCTAGGAATGGCTAATGAAAAACTGTTTTTT.

In the case of this clone: Other DNA sequences in the sample encode the same CDR3. This chain uses TRBV5-4 with TRBJ1-6, with TRBD1 matching 8 bases. V lost 4 bases to trimming and J lost 6 bases; unmatched junction nucleotides: 6. The CDR3 length is 15 residues. CDR1 SGHNT and CDR2 YYREEE come from the germline V gene (reference sequence). CDR3 nucleotide sequence: TGTGCCAGCAGCCTGGCCGGGACAGGTAATTCACCCCTCCACTTT. This gives the protein CASSLAGTGNSPLHF. Supplemented by reference TRBV5-4 and TRBJ1-6, the full variable domain reads ETGVTQSPTHLIKTRGQQVTLRCSSQSGHNTVSWYQQALGQGPQFIFQYYREEENGRGNFPPRFSGLQFPNYSSELNVNALELDDSALYLCASSLAGTGNSPLHFGNGTRLTVT.

This chain uses TRBV6-4 with TRBJ2-1; 10 nucleotides match TRBD2. V trimming: 5 bases; J trimming: 3 bases; junction bases outside the gene matches: 4. CDR3 length: 15 residues. Germline V lookup: CDR1 MRHNA, CDR2 SNTAGT. In nucleotides, the CDR3 is TGTGCCAGCAGTCACCTAGCGGGGGACTACAATGAGCAGTTCTTC. This encodes CASSHLAGDYNEQFF.

This clone was seen only once. CDR3 residues: CASSHTGEDSPLHF. CDR3 in DNA: TGTGCCAGCTCACATACAGGGGAGGATTCACCCCTCCACTTT. This chain uses TRBV18 with TRBJ1-6; 7 nucleotides line up with TRBD1. The CDR3 sequence is 14 residues long. CDR1 KGHSH and CDR2 LQKENI come from the germline V gene. V dropped 4 bases and J dropped 8; count of bases not matched to a gene: 5.

The rearrangement uses TRBV7-9 and TRBJ1-2; D might be TRBD1 (6 bases). V was trimmed by 0 bases and J by 6 bases, leaving 14 bases between them. Per the germline V gene, CDR1 is SEHNR and CDR2 is FQNEAQ (reference sequence). This CDR3 has 15 residues. CDR3 in DNA: TGTGCCAGCAGCTTAGCTTCGTCAAGGGGGGATGGCTACACCTTC. Translating it yields CASSLASSRGDGYTF.

This sequence joins TRBV28 and TRBJ1-1; 9 nucleotides line up with TRBD1. CDR1 and CDR2 (germline): MDHEN, SYDVKM. This CDR3 contains 15 residues. Germline trimming cut 2 bases from V and 1 base from J; bases unmatched to any gene: 2. CDR3 amino acids: CASSLGGQGNTEAFF. The CDR3 nucleotides read TGTGCCAGCAGTTTAGGGGGACAGGGGAACACTGAAGCTTTCTTT.

This clone was detected a few times. The chain employs TRBV18 and TRBJ2-7; 7 bases are shared with TRBD1. Trimming cost V 3 bases and J 7 bases; bases outside gene matches: 15. Germline V CDR1 and CDR2: KGHSH, LQKENI. The CDR3 has 16 residues. This CDR3 reads CASSPEGTATPGEQYF. The CDR3 DNA sequence: TGTGCCAGCTCACCCGAGGGGACAGCCACCCCTGGGGAGCAGTACTTC. The entire variable domain, with the rest obtained from reference TRBV18 and TRBJ2-7, is as follows: NAGVMQNPRHLVRRRGQEARLRCSPMKGHSHVYWYRQLPEEGLKFMVYLQKENIIDESGMPKERFSAEFPKEGPSILRIQQVVRGDSAAYFCASSPEGTATPGEQYFGPGTRLTVT.

This clone occurred a few times. This chain links TRBV6-5 with TRBJ1-5; no clear D. Germline values: CDR1 MNHEY, CDR2 SVGAGI. V lost 6 bases and J lost 5, with 11 bases in between. This CDR3 spans 13 amino acids. The DNA of the CDR3 is TGTGCCAGCAGATCCCAACGGGATCAGCCCCAGCATTTT. Translated: CASRSQRDQPQHF.

The V gene is TRBV5-1, the J gene TRBJ2-5; 8 bases agree with TRBD1. The CDR3 runs to 15 residues. The ends lost 0 bases at V and 2 bases at J; junction bases unmatched: 3. Germline V CDR1 and CDR2: SGHRS, YFSETQ. The CDR3 bases are TGCGCCAGCAGCTTGGAAGGGACAGGACAAGAGACCCAGTACTTC. Protein: CASSLEGTGQETQYF.

The genes are TRBV2 and TRBJ2-2; no clear D gene. This CDR3 is 11 amino acids long. CDR1 and CDR2 (germline): SNHLY, FYNNEI. V was trimmed by 6 bases and J by 3 bases, leaving 2 bases between them. CDR3 sequence (DNA): TGTGCCAGCAGGTACACCGGGGAGCTGTTTTTT. It translates to CASRYTGELFF.

CDR3 in DNA: TGTGCCACCAGACCCCAGGGGATAGATACGCAGTATTTT. Residues: CATRPQGIDTQYF. This chain uses TRBV24-1 with TRBJ2-3; tentative D call: TRBD1 (6 bases). This CDR3 comprises 13 residues. Looked up from germline, CDR1 is KGHDR and CDR2 is SFDVKD. Trimming left V 7 bases short and J 5 bases short, with 12 bases between.

This clone was picked up one time. This sequence joins TRBV2 and TRBJ1-5, with a tentative D call TRBD1 (5 bases). Deletions cut 2 bases from V and 0 bases from J, with 8 bases between. The CDR3 loop spans 15 amino acids. From germline, CDR1 is SNHLY and CDR2 FYNNEI. This CDR3 reads CASSEQTVSNQPQHF. CDR3 bases: TGTGCCAGCAGTGAACAGACAGTTAGCAATCAGCCCCAGCATTTT.

V gene TRBV27 combines with J gene TRBJ1-2, with TRBD1 as a possible D gene (6 bases). The CDR3 is made up of 11 amino acids. V was pared by 6 bases and J by 9 bases, with 11 bases between. Germline V gives CDR1 MNHEY, CDR2 SMNVEV (reference sequence). The CDR3 region is CASSDRYRYTF. Here the CDR3 DNA reads TGTGCCAGCAGCGACAGGTATCGCTACACCTTC.

The CDR3 region has the DNA TGTGCCTGGAGTAGGTCAGACTCCTACGAGCAGTACTTC. This encodes CAWSRSDSYEQYF. The J gene is TRBJ2-7, the V gene TRBV30; no firm D call. The germline V gene encodes CDR1 GTSNPN and CDR2 SVGIG (reference sequence). Deletions cut 2 bases from V and 0 bases from J, with 8 bases between. CDR3 size: 13 residues.

The chain joins TRBV28 to TRBJ2-7; no reliable D call. V was pared by 3 bases and J by 7 bases, with 13 bases between. The CDR3 extends over 13 amino acids. Germline loops: CDR1 MDHEN, CDR2 SYDVKM. CDR3 in DNA: TGTGCCAGCAGTTTCCCCGGATATGGGGAGCAGTACTTC. Translating gives CASSFPGYGEQYF.

The chain joins TRBV3-1 (or the pseudogene TRBV3-2) to TRBJ2-6, with D unresolved. The V and J ends lost 1 base and 3 bases respectively, with 4 bases between them. CDR3 size: 14 residues. Germline V gene data show CDR1 as LGHDT and CDR2 as YNNKEL (reference sequence). This CDR3 is CASSQASGANVLTF. Written as DNA, the CDR3 is TGTGCCAGCAGCCAAGCTAGTGGGGCCAACGTCCTGACTTTC.

CDR3 loop: CASSRAKQGIRNSPLHF. CDR3 in DNA: TGTGCCAGCAGCCGTGCTAAACAGGGAATAAGGAATTCACCCCTCCACTTT. The rearrangement links TRBV28 to TRBJ1-6; maybe TRBD1 (6 bases). The CDR3 totals 17 residues. CDR1 is MDHEN and CDR2 is SYDVKM in the germline V gene. With 6 bases removed from V and 7 bases from J, the gap between germline ends came to 22 bases.

The V call is TRBV7-9, the J call TRBJ2-7, with D maybe TRBD2 (6 bases). The germline gives CDR1 SEHNR, CDR2 FQNEAQ (reference sequence). V shed 4 bases and J shed 1 base, with 11 bases lying between them. The CDR3 consists of 14 residues. For the CDR3, the DNA is TGTGCCAGCAGCTCCCCCGGGGGTTCCTACGAGCAGTACTTC. It yields the protein CASSSPGGSYEQYF.

The chain uses TRBV7-2 and TRBJ1-6; D unclear. V was shortened by 3 bases and J by 0 bases, with 6 bases between the two germline ends. The CDR3 totals 15 residues. Germline lookup yields CDR1 SGHTA and CDR2 FQGNSA. CDR3 loop: CASSFESSYNSPLHF. The CDR3 DNA sequence: TGTGCCAGCAGCTTTGAGAGCTCCTATAATTCACCCCTCCACTTT.

The genes are TRBV5-1 and TRBJ2-3; D is possibly TRBD2 (5 bases). V lost 7 bases and J lost 4, with 19 bases in between. Germline V gives CDR1 SGHRS, CDR2 YFSETQ. The CDR3 has 15 residues. Here the CDR3 reads CASSGGSGLADTQYF. The CDR3 bases are TGCGCCAGCTCCGGAGGTTCGGGGTTGGCAGATACGCAGTATTTT. The full variable domain, its missing parts supplied by reference TRBV5-1 and TRBJ2-3, is KAGVTQTPRYLIKTRGQQVTLSCSPISGHRSVSWYQQTPGQGLQFLFEYFSETQRNKGNFPGRFSGRQFSNSRSEMNVSTLELGDSALYLCASSGGSGLADTQYFGPGTRLTVL.

The genes are TRBV29-1 and TRBJ2-6; a weak D match, TRBD1 (6 bases). Deletions cut 7 bases from V and 0 bases from J, with 22 bases between. The germline V gene has CDR1 SQVTM and CDR2 ANQGSEA. The length of the CDR3 is 18 residues. DNA of the CDR3: TGCAGCGCCGATTTCAACAGGGACCTACGCTCTGGGGCCAACGTCCTGACTTTC. Residues: CSADFNRDLRSGANVLTF. The full variable domain, in which reference TRBV29-1 and TRBJ2-6 provide the parts outside the CDR3, is SAVISQKPSRDICQRGTSLTIQCQVDSQVTMMFWYRQQPGQSLTLIATANQGSEATYESGFVIDKFPISRPNLTFSTLTVSNMSPEDSSIYLCSADFNRDLRSGANVLTFGAGSRLTVL.

The J gene is TRBJ1-1, the V gene TRBV12-3 or TRBV12-4, with 9 bases identical to TRBD1. This CDR3 has 12 amino acids. V was clipped by 1 base and J by 11 bases; unmatched bases: 2. The DNA for the CDR3 is TGTGCCAGCAGTTTAGTGGACAGGGGTGCTTTCTTT. This gives the protein CASSLVDRGAFF.